The text below deals with one T cell receptor (beta chain). The entry originates in a study of technical replicates of blood from a handful of donors. Generated by immunoSEQ multiplex PCR, the TCRdb table keeps only in-frame clones and is missing some. Among 75,000 to 95,000 clones, around 94% were seen once, and the ten largest hold approximately 0.25%. The CDR3 has 14 amino acids. Germline assignment: CDR1 LNHDA and CDR2 SQIVND (reference sequence). Germline trimming cut 10 bases from V and 4 bases from J; bases unmatched to any gene: 8. This chain uses TRBV19 with TRBJ2-2, with 8 nucleotides matching TRBD2. The sample taken for sequencing was T cells isolated from PBMCs. The TCR originated in a human donor in good health. The CDR3 reads CATRGGAGTGELFF. CDR3 nucleotides: TGTGCCACCCGGGGGGGGGCTGGCACCGGGGAGCTGTTTTTT.